This TCR beta chain emerged from a study of beta chain features in type 1 diabetes. Study-wide findings and caveats: Researchers caution that PCR might favor shorter templates, equally among patients and controls. TCRB CDR3s were moderately but significantly shorter in Type 1 diabetes patients in all four CD4+ subsets. Compared with healthy donors, patients appeared to share more similar naive, central memory and regulatory TCRB repertoires.

The length of the CDR3 is 14 residues. The investigators reverse transcribed all of the isolated RNA, so they sequenced expressed TCRB transcripts. Sequencing was performed with immunoSEQ multiplex PCR; in TCRdb, only in-frame clones are kept and a portion is missing. This table holds 300,000 to 400,000 clones, around 12% found once. As regards this clone: Its cognate antigen is unknown.

All sorted populations exceeded 98% purity. This receptor was identified in a man aged 18-30 years in good health. Sample: naive CD4+ T cells from blood. The chain couples TRBV21-1 to TRBJ1-1; the D segment call TRBD1 is taken from the table without a DNA check. TRBV21-1 has pseudogene status. DNA for the CDR3: TGTGCCAGCAGCAAAGGGCGAGGGGGAACTGAAGCTTTCTTT. This sequence encodes CASSKGRGGTEAFF.